This note documents a single T cell receptor (beta chain) sequence. This sample was taken from a study of T-cell reconstitution after alpha-beta-depleted transplantation in children. TCRbeta library construction was performed incorporating unique molecular identifiers. TCRdb re-derived calls from the PCR reads in MiXCR, one entry per CDR3 protein. The table includes roughly 610,000 distinct CDR3 sequences, 10% detected once. Germline V gene data show CDR1 as SGHTA and CDR2 as FQGTGA. The V segment lost 2 bases and the J segment 8 bases; nucleotides outside the gene matches: 10. This CDR3 is built from 15 residues.

The starting material was PBMCs from the stem cell graft donor, obtained from the stem cell graft. The origin of this receptor is a human donor who donated a stem cell graft to a child with acute myeloid leukemia. The chain recombines TRBV7-3 with TRBJ1-2, with 8 bases that match TRBD1. CDR3 sequence: CASSLFPHRGDGYTF. The CDR3 DNA follows: TGTGCCAGCAGCTTATTTCCCCACAGGGGGGACGGCTACACCTTC.